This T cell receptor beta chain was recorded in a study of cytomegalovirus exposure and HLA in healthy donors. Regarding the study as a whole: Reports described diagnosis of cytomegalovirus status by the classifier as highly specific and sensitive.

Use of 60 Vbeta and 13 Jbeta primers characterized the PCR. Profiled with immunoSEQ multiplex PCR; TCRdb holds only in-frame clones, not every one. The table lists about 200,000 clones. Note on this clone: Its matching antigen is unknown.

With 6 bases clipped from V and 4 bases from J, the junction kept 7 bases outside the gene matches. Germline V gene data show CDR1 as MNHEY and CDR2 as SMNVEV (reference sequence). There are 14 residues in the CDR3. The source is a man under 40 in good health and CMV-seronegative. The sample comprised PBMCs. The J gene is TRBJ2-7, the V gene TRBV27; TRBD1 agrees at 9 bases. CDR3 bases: TGTGCCAGCAGGCCCGGGACAGGGATTTACGAGCAGTACTTC. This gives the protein CASRPGTGIYEQYF.